A selection of T cell receptor beta chains follows, all from one sample in a study of regulatory dendritic cells for organ transplantation. Generated by immunoSEQ multiplex PCR, the TCRdb table keeps only in-frame clones and is missing some. The sample holds more than 9,500 clones; about three fifths are singletons and the top ten take 1.2%. These receptors are not linked to any known antigen. Material: naive CD8+ T cells from blood cultured with dendritic cells. The receptors originated from a human donor in good health. CDR3s include the opening cysteine and the closing phenylalanine or tryptophan. A D gene is named only where the DNA matches it firmly. Only some rows state a clone size, as once, few, many or a class for expanded clones.

V	D	size	J	DNA	CDR3
TRBV2	.	few	TRBJ1-1	TGTGCCAACTTAGGACAGAAGAACACTGAAGCTTTCTTT	CANLGQKNTEAFF
TRBV19	TRBD2	.	TRBJ2-1	TGTGCCAGTAGTATAACTAGCGGGGGCCTCTCCTACAATGAGCAGTTCTTC	CASSITSGGLSYNEQFF
TRBV2	.	.	TRBJ1-3	TGTGCCAGCAGTGAAGACAGTTCCTACTCCGCGTCGGCTGGAAACACCATATATTTT	CASSEDSSYSASAGNTIYF
TRBV4-3	.	.	TRBJ1-6	TGCGCCAGCAGCCAGGACAGCTCCTATAATTCACCCCTCCACTTT	CASSQDSSYNSPLHF
TRBV7-2	TRBD1	.	TRBJ2-7	TGTGCCAGCAGCTCCACCGGGACAGGGCGGTACGAGCAGTACTTC	CASSSTGTGRYEQYF
TRBV7-9	.	once	TRBJ2-5	TGTGCCAGCAGCTTAGGCCCAGGGGTAAAAGAGACCCAGTACTTC	CASSLGPGVKETQYF
TRBV10-3	.	.	TRBJ2-3	TGTGCCATCAGTGACTCCGGGGGTGGAGAAACGGATACGCAGTATTTT	CAISDSGGGETDTQYF
TRBV13	TRBD1	.	TRBJ1-6	TGTGCCAGCAGCCCCAGGACAGGGGGTAATTCACCCCTCCACTTT	CASSPRTGGNSPLHF
TRBV11-3	TRBD1	.	TRBJ2-7	TGTGCCAGCAGCGCCCACAGGGGACCAACCTACGAGCAGTACTTC	CASSAHRGPTYEQYF
TRBV19	.	few	TRBJ1-1	TGTGCCAGTAGCCCCTTCAGGAACACTGAAGCTTTCTTT	CASSPFRNTEAFF
TRBV19	TRBD2	few	TRBJ2-1	TGTGCCAGTAGTATATCCTCCCAGGCTAGCGGTAGCTCCTACAATGAGCAGTTCTTC	CASSISSQASGSSYNEQFF
TRBV7-2	TRBD1	once	TRBJ1-6	TGTGCCAGCAGTTCGCCGGGACAGGGGGCGGGAAATTCACCCCTCCACTTT	CASSSPGQGAGNSPLHF
TRBV29-1	TRBD1	.	TRBJ2-7	TGCAGCAAACCGGGACAGGGGGGGAGAGATTACGAGCAGTACTTC	CSKPGQGGRDYEQYF
TRBV27	.	.	TRBJ2-7	TGTGCCAGCAGTTTACGGGGTTCTGCCTCCTACGAGCAGTACTTC	CASSLRGSASYEQYF
TRBV4-1	.	.	TRBJ1-2	TGCGCCAGCAGTCCCTCGGAGCAAGCCTATGGCTACACCTTC	CASSPSEQAYGYTF
TRBV18	TRBD1	.	TRBJ2-7	TGTGCCAGCTCACTGATCAGGACAGGAGCCTCCTACGAGCAGTACTTC	CASSLIRTGASYEQYF
TRBV6-9	TRBD1	.	TRBJ1-1	TGTGCCAGCAGTTCCCCTCAGGGGGCCACTGAAGCTTTCTTT	CASSSPQGATEAFF
TRBV5-1	TRBD1	.	TRBJ2-7	TGCGCCAGCAGCATAGACAGGGGCAACGAGCAGTACTTC	CASSIDRGNEQYF
TRBV11-1	.	.	TRBJ2-7	TGTGCCAGCAGCGTACAGGGAACGTCCCTCGAGCAGTACTTC	CASSVQGTSLEQYF
TRBV9	TRBD2	.	TRBJ2-1	TGTGCCAGCAGCGCAAGCGGGGGGGCCTACAATGAGCAGTTCTTC	CASSASGGAYNEQFF
TRBV14	TRBD2	.	TRBJ2-4	TGTGCCAGCAGCTCCAGGGAGGGCAAAAACATTCAGTACTTC	CASSSREGKNIQYF
TRBV29-1	TRBD1	.	TRBJ1-1	TGCAGCGTCGGGACAGGGGGAGGGAATACTGAAGCTTTCTTT	CSVGTGGGNTEAFF
TRBV7-3	TRBD2	.	TRBJ2-5	TGTGCCAGCAGCCCTGGACTAGGAGATGAGGAGACCCAGTACTTC	CASSPGLGDEETQYF
TRBV29-1	.	.	TRBJ1-1	TGCAGCGTTGAAGATCGAACCGCTGAACTTAATTGGAACACTGAAGCTTTCTTT	CSVEDRTAELNWNTEAFF
TRBV5-6	.	.	TRBJ1-4	TGTGCCAGCAGCTCTACCGGGTTTCTTAATGAAAAACTGTTTTTT	CASSSTGFLNEKLFF
TRBV19	TRBD2	.	TRBJ2-3	TGTGCCAGTACCCCATCGGGACTAGGGGGGAATACGCAGTATTTT	CASTPSGLGGNTQYF
TRBV6-5	TRBD2	.	TRBJ2-2	TGTGCCAGCAGTTACGAGCGGGGGGGCGGCGCCGGGGAGCTGTTTTTT	CASSYERGGGAGELFF
TRBV5-1	TRBD1	.	TRBJ1-2	TGCGCCAGCAGCTCCGGACAGGCAGCTAACTATGGCTACACCTTC	CASSSGQAANYGYTF
TRBV7-6	.	few	TRBJ2-2	TGTGCCAGCAGCTTAGAACAGAACACCGGGGAGCTGTTTTTT	CASSLEQNTGELFF
TRBV4-1	TRBD1	.	TRBJ1-4	TGCGCCAGCAGCCAAGATAGGGGGCTTGATGAAAAACTGTTTTTT	CASSQDRGLDEKLFF
TRBV7-2	TRBD1	.	TRBJ2-5	TGTGCCAGCAGCTCGACAGCCGCCGGGACAGGCCGAGGGACCCAGTACTTC	CASSSTAAGTGRGTQYF
TRBV10-2	TRBD2	once	TRBJ2-5	TGCGCCAGCAGTGAGTTAGGCGGGGGGGCCGGGCAAGAGACCCAGTACTTC	CASSELGGGAGQETQYF
TRBV5-6	.	.	TRBJ1-5	TGTGCCAGCAGCGCGGGGTCCCAGGGCGGTCAGCCCCAGCATTTT	CASSAGSQGGQPQHF
TRBV5-6	TRBD2	.	TRBJ2-5	TGTGCCAGCAGCTGGGGGGGTAGGGAGACCCAGTACTTC	CASSWGGRETQYF
TRBV6-1	.	few	TRBJ2-7	TGTGCCAGCATGGGGGCCGGGGCTGGCTCCTACGAGCAGTACTTC	CASMGAGAGSYEQYF
TRBV7-2	.	.	TRBJ2-2	TGTGCCAGCAGCTTAGAAATTATGAACACCGGGGAGCTGTTTTTT	CASSLEIMNTGELFF
TRBV27	.	.	TRBJ2-2	TGTGCCAGCAGTTTCCTAGCCCGCACCGGGGAGCTGTTTTTT	CASSFLARTGELFF
TRBV27	.	.	TRBJ1-1	TGTGCCAGCAGTTTATCCTCAGGATCCTTGAACACTGAAGCTTTCTTT	CASSLSSGSLNTEAFF
TRBV9	TRBD2	.	TRBJ2-1	TGTGCCAGCAGCGTAGAGGGCGGGGGGCTCCTAAATGAGCAGTTCTTC	CASSVEGGGLLNEQFF
TRBV4-1	.	few	TRBJ2-1	TGCGCCAGCAGCCAAGCAGGCAATGAGCAGTTCTTC	CASSQAGNEQFF
TRBV5-1	TRBD2	.	TRBJ2-1	TGCGCCAGCAGCTCGACTAGCGGGGGGAGTGGTGAGCAGTTCTTC	CASSSTSGGSGEQFF
TRBV19	.	.	TRBJ2-2	TGTGCCAGTAGTATGTCTCCAGGGTTGCACCGGGAGCTGTTTTTT	CASSMSPGLHRELFF